The table lists the clone carrying this T cell receptor beta chain with a few counts. Antigen unknown. For the second PCR, which ran for roughly 6 to 12 cycles, a sample-barcoded 5' primer and a J-beta primer mix were used. TCRdb analysed the 5' RACE reads with MiXCR anew, one entry per CDR3 protein. The table lists about 730,000 distinct CDR3 sequences, 40% to 45% of them singletons. The sample originates from a study of blood T cells in healthy people across ages. Whole-study results and caveats: Older individuals had lower TCR beta diversity per million T cells (the decline was roughly linear). The long-lived group displayed more naive CD4+ cells, plus higher diversity, than the aged donors did. There was a strong correlation between TCR beta diversity and naive T cell percentage. A conclusive naive versus antigen-experienced comparison was prevented by the unsorted PBMCs.

CDR3 size: 14 residues. Trimming removed 5 bases from V and 6 bases from J, with 18 bases in between. Germline loops: CDR1 SGHRS, CDR2 YFSETQ. This clonotype was sampled from a woman aged 55-69 years in good health. Sequenced input: blood. V gene TRBV5-1 combines with J gene TRBJ2-7; weak D call: TRBD1 (6 bases). As DNA, the CDR3 is TGCGCCAGCAGTGAGATGAGGGGGATTCCCGAGCAGTACTTC. This translates into CASSEMRGIPEQYF.